Following are 14 T cell receptor beta chains from one sample sequenced in a study of beta chain features in type 1 diabetes. TCRB transcripts that were expressed got sequenced, as all of the isolated RNA had been reverse transcribed. Sequencing used immunoSEQ multiplex PCR; TCRdb keeps in-frame clones, though not all of them. The sample has approximately 150,000 clones; about 9.1% are singletons. The specimen sequenced was central memory CD4+ T cells from blood. The receptor source for this set is a woman aged 40 to 50 in good health.

Worth noting for this clone: Other DNA sequences from this sample encode an identical CDR3 as well. CDR3 region: CASSPRQGGDTQYF. In nucleotides, the CDR3 is TGTGCCAGCTCACCAAGACAGGGGGGAGATACGCAGTATTTT. The chain links TRBV18 to TRBJ2-3; 9 bases fit TRBD1. The CDR3 is made up of 14 amino acids. V was pared by 2 bases and J by 5 bases, with 2 bases of the junction left unmatched. In germline, CDR1 is KGHSH, CDR2 LQKENI.

CDR3 sequence reads: CASVQGGTGGTQYF. In nucleotides, the CDR3 is TGTGCCAGCGTTCAAGGCGGGACCGGGGGTACGCAGTATTTT. J is TRBJ2-3 and V is TRBV9; maybe TRBD2 (6 bases). The CDR3 is made up of 14 amino acids. CDR1 and CDR2 (germline): SGDLS, YYNGEE. V was clipped by 7 bases and J by 8 bases, with 20 bases between them.

This clone came up a few times. The V call is TRBV7-2, the J call TRBJ2-7; D is perhaps TRBD2 (5 bases). The ends were cut back, 2 bases at V and 7 bases at J, with 9 bases in the middle. Germline-derived CDR1 and CDR2 are SGHTA and FQGNSA. The length of the CDR3 is 12 residues. CDR3 bases: TGTGCCAGCAGCTTAAAAGGAGGTGAGCAGTACTTC. Translation: CASSLKGGEQYF.

This clone was detected a few times. The rearrangement links TRBV5-5 to TRBJ2-4; 9 nucleotides match TRBD1. V trimming: 0 bases; J trimming: 8 bases; junction bases outside the gene matches: 9. From germline, CDR1 is SGHKS and CDR2 YYEKEE (reference sequence). This CDR3 region has 16 residues. The CDR3 spells CASSLGTGELGDIQYF. CDR3 DNA: TGTGCCAGCAGCTTGGGGACAGGGGAGTTGGGGGACATTCAGTACTTC.

The chain uses TRBV19 and TRBJ2-3, with 7 bases fitting TRBD2. The CDR3 has 15 amino acids. Germline V gene lookup returns CDR1 LNHDA and CDR2 SQIVND (reference sequence). With 3 bases clipped from V and 0 bases from J, the junction kept 3 bases outside the gene matches. This chain's CDR3 is CASSIQRGSTDTQYF. The CDR3, as DNA: TGTGCCAGTAGTATTCAGCGGGGAAGCACAGATACGCAGTATTTT.

The V call is TRBV18, the J call TRBJ2-7; 8 nucleotides agree with TRBD1. V gave up 6 bases and J gave up 6 bases; unmatched junction bases: 7. The CDR3 spans 13 residues. CDR1 and CDR2 from the germline V gene are KGHSH and LQKENI. In nucleotides, the CDR3 is TGTGCCAGCTCCCGGACAGGGCTGGTCGAGCAGTACTTC. This sequence encodes CASSRTGLVEQYF.

This clone was seen ten or more times. The genes are TRBV4-1 and TRBJ2-1; 13 positions match TRBD2. CDR1 is MGHRA, CDR2 YSYEKL, per germline. V dropped 2 bases and J dropped 9; count of bases not matched to a gene: 4. The CDR3 has 15 amino acids. This CDR3 reads CASSQTSGGAPEQFF. CDR3 bases: TGCGCCAGCAGCCAAACTAGCGGGGGGGCCCCTGAGCAGTTCTTC.

This clone was recorded a few times. The V gene is TRBV7-8, the J gene TRBJ2-3; 9 nucleotides align to TRBD2. Germline CDR1 SGHVS, CDR2 FQNEAQ. The CDR3 loop spans 15 amino acids. With 1 base clipped from V and 6 bases from J, the junction kept 5 bases outside the gene matches. The CDR3 reads CASSLVASGADTQYF. Written as DNA, the CDR3 is TGTGCCAGCAGCTTAGTGGCTAGCGGGGCGGATACGCAGTATTTT.

The chain recombines TRBV10-3 with TRBJ1-2, with 12 positions matching TRBD1. After removal of 6 bases from V and 3 bases from J, the junction contained 8 bases not matched to a gene. The CDR3 is 16 amino acids. CDR1 ENHRY and CDR2 SYGVKD come from the germline V gene. The CDR3 nucleotides read TGTGCCATCAGAACCGGGACAGGGGGCGAGGACTATGGCTACACCTTC. Encoded protein: CAIRTGTGGEDYGYTF.

The DNA of the CDR3 is TGTGCCAGCAGCTTAGTGCTACCGGGGTTGGGGAATTCACCCCTCCACTTT. Translating gives CASSLVLPGLGNSPLHF. The chain employs TRBV7-2 and TRBJ1-6; no reliable D call. This CDR3 region has 17 residues. Trimming stripped 1 base from V and 7 bases from J, with 17 bases between. The germline V gene encodes CDR1 SGHTA and CDR2 FQGNSA.

This clone was found a few times. Other DNA sequences within the sample encode an identical CDR3. The V gene is TRBV5-1, the J gene TRBJ2-3; 8 positions match TRBD1. This CDR3 region has 14 residues. With 7 bases clipped from V and 5 bases from J, the junction kept 9 bases outside the gene matches. Germline CDR1 and CDR2: SGHRS and YFSETQ. As DNA, the CDR3 is TGCGCCAGCCGCGCAGGGGGCGCGGGAGATACGCAGTATTTT. Translating it yields CASRAGGAGDTQYF.

V gene TRBV6-6 combines with J gene TRBJ1-2; 11 bases map to TRBD1. Germline CDR1 reads MNHNY; CDR2 reads SVGAGI (reference sequence). Trimming at V came to 5 bases and at J to 8 bases, leaving 10 bases not matched to a gene. The CDR3 has 15 amino acids. The DNA for the CDR3 is TGTGCCAGCAGTCCAAAGGACAGGGGGCGCCGGGGCTACACCTTC. Translation gives CASSPKDRGRRGYTF.

The chain couples TRBV2 to TRBJ2-2; D call uncertain. CDR1 SNHLY and CDR2 FYNNEI come from the germline V gene. The CDR3 extends over 14 amino acids. The V end was cut by 6 bases, the J end by 0 bases, with 8 bases between. The CDR3 DNA reads as TGTGCCAGCAGCGCAACTACGAACACCGGGGAGCTGTTTTTT. This gives the protein CASSATTNTGELFF.

The chain links TRBV14 to TRBJ2-7; TRBD1 agrees at 7 bases. CDR1 SGHDN and CDR2 FVKESK come from the germline V gene. The CDR3 extends over 15 amino acids. V lost 5 bases and J lost 7; bases outside the gene matches: 14. The CDR3 region is CASSYRQGPVLEQYF. The CDR3 region has the DNA TGTGCCAGCAGCTATCGACAGGGCCCCGTACTAGAGCAGTACTTC.